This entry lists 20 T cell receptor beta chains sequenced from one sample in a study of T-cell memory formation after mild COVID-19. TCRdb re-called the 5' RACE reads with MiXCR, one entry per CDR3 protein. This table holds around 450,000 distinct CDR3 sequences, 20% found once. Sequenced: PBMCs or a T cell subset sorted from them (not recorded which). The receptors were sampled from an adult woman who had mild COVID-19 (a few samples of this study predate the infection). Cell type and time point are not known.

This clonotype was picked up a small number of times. CDR3 sequence: CASSPSAGGQETQYF. The CDR3, as DNA: TGTGCCAGCAGCCCATCGGCGGGAGGGCAAGAGACCCAGTACTTC. The chain is built from TRBV4-2 and TRBJ2-5; TRBD2 agrees at 9 bases. The CDR3 runs 15 residues. Unmatched junction bases numbered 5, after V lost 4 bases and J lost 2 bases. CDR1 is LGHNA and CDR2 is YNFKEQ in the germline V gene.

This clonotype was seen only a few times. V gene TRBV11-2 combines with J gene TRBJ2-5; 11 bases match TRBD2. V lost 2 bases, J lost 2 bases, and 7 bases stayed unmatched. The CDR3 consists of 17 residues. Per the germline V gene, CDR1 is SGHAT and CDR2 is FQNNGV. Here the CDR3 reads CASSLSTSGTLQETQYF. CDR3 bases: TGTGCCAGCAGCTTATCGACTAGCGGGACTCTTCAAGAGACCCAGTACTTC.

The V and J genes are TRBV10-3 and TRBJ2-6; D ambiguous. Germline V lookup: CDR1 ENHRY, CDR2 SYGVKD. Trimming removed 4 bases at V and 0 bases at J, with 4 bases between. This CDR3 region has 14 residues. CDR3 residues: CAISGFSGANVLTF. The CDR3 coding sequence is TGTGCCATCAGTGGTTTCTCTGGGGCCAACGTCCTGACTTTC.

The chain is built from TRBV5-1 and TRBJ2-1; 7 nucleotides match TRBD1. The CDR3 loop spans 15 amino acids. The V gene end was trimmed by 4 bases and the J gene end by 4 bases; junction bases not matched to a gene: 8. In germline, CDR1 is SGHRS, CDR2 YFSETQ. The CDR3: CASSPSGQLYNEQFF. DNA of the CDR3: TGCGCCAGCAGCCCCTCGGGACAGCTATACAATGAGCAGTTCTTC.

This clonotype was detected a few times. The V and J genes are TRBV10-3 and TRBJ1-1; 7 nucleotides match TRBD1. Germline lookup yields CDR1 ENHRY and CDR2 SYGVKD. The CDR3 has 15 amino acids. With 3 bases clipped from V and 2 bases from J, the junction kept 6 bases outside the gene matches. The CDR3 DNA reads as TGTGCCATCAGTGACCCGACAGGGCCTAACACTGAAGCTTTCTTT. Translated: CAISDPTGPNTEAFF.

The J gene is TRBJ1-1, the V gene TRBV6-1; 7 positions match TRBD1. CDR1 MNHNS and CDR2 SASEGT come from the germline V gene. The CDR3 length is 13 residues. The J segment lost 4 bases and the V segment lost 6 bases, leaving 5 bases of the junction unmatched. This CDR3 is CASRLTGFTEAFF. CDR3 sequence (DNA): TGTGCCAGCAGGTTGACAGGGTTCACTGAAGCTTTCTTT.

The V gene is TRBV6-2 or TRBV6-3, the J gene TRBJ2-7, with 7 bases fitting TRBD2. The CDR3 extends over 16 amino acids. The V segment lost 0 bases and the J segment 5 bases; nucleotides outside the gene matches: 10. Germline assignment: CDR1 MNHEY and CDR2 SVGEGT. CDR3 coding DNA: TGTGCCAGCAGTTACTCCCCCTTCGGGAGGAAGGACGAGCAGTACTTC. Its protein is CASSYSPFGRKDEQYF.

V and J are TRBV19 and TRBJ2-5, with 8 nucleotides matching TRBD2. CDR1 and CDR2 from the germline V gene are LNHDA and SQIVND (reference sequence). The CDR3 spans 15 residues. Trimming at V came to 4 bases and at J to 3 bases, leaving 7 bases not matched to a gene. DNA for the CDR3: TGTGCCAGTAGTACCCGACTAGCGCGAGAAGAGACCCAGTACTTC. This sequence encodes CASSTRLAREETQYF.

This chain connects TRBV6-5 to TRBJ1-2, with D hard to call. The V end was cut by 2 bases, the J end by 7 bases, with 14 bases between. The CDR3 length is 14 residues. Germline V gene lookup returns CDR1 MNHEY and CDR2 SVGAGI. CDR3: CASSYLGYKTGYTF. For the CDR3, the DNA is TGTGCCAGCAGTTACCTGGGTTATAAGACTGGCTACACCTTC.

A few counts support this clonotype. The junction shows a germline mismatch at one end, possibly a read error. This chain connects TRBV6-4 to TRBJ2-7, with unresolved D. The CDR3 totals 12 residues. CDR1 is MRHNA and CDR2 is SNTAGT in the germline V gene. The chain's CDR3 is CASSVPRLLGCF. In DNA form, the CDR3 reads TGTGCCAGCAGTGTCCCTAGACTCCTCGGGTGCTTC.

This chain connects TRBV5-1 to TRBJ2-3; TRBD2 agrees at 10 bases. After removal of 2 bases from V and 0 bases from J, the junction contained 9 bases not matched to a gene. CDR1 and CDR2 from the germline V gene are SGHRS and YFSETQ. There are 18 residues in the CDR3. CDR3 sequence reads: CASSLPTSGSSSTDTQYF. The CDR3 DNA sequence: TGCGCCAGCAGCTTACCGACTAGCGGGTCCTCTAGCACAGATACGCAGTATTTT.

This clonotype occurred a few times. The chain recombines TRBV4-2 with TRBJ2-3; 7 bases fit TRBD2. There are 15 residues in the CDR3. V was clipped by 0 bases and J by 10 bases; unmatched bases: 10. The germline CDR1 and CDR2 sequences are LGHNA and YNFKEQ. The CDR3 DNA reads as TGTGCCAGCAGCCAAGATAGCGGGTGGGAGTCGGCGCAGTATTTT. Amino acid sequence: CASSQDSGWESAQYF.

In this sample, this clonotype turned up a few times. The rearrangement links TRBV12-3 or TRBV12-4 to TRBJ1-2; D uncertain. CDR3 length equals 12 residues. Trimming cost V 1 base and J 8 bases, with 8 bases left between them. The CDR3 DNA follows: TGTGCCAGCAGTTTAGGAGGGTTGGGCTACACCTTC. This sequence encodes CASSLGGLGYTF.

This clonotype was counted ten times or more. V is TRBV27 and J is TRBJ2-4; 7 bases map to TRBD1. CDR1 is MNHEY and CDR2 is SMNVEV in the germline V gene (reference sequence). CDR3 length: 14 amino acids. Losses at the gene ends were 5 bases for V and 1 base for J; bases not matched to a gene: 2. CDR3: CASSPRGAKNIQYF. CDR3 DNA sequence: TGTGCCAGCAGTCCCAGGGGGGCCAAAAACATTCAGTACTTC.

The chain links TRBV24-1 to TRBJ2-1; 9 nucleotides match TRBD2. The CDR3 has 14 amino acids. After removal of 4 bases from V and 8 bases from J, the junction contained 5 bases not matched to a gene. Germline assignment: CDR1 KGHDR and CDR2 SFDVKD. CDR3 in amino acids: CATSDPGLAYEQFF. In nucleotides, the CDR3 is TGTGCCACCAGTGACCCGGGACTAGCATATGAGCAGTTCTTC.

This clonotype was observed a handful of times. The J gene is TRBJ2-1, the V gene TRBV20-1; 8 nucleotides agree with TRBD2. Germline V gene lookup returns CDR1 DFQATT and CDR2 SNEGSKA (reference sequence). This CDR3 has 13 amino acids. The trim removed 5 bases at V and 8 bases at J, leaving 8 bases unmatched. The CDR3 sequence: CSAAGLVVDEQFF. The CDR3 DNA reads TGCAGTGCTGCGGGACTAGTGGTTGATGAGCAGTTCTTC.

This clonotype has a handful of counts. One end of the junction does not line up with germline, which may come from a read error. The CDR3 sequence: CASRPGTGNIGELFF. CDR3 bases: TGTGCCAGCAGACCCGGGACAGGGAACATCGGGGAGCTGTTTTTT. The J gene is TRBJ2-2, the V gene TRBV6-5, with 9 bases aligning to TRBD1. This CDR3 is 15 amino acids long. Germline loops: CDR1 MNHEY, CDR2 SVGAGI.

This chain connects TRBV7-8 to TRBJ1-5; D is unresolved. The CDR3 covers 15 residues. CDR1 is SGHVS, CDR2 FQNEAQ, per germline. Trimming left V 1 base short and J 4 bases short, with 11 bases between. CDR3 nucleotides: TGTGCCAGCAGCTTAGTTCCTACAGCGAATCAGCCCCAGCATTTT. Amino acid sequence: CASSLVPTANQPQHF.

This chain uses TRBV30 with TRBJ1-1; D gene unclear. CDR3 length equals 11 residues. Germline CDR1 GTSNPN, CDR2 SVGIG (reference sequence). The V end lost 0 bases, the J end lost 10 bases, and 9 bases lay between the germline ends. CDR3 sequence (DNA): TGTGCCTGGAGTGTATTAGGGTTAGCTTTCTTT. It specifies CAWSVLGLAFF.

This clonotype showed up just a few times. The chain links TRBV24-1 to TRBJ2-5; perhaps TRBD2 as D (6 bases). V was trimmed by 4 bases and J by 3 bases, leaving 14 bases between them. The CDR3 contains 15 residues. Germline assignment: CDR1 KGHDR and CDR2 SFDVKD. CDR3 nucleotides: TGTGCCACCAGTGAGGGGGAGGAACTTGAAGAGACCCAGTACTTC. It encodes CATSEGEELEETQYF.